One and the same sample provided the 16 T cell receptor beta chains below, sequenced in a study of T cell changes during pregnancy in multiple sclerosis (dated by TCRdb to between 2018 and 2020). Library creation used the immunoSEQ multiplex PCR assay. TCRdb took this table from immuneACCESS and kept in-frame rearrangements with V and J called. Such tables lack part of the clones; where checked against another copy, unresolved V genes explain under half of the gap, and the rest is unexplained. Present in this sample are about 83,000 clones, about 95% of which were seen just once. 0.85% to 1.3% of the sample goes to the ten largest clones. This specimen was peripheral blood, taken in the second trimester of pregnancy. Source of these receptors: a female donor with multiple sclerosis, enrolled in a pregnancy study.

The chain combines TRBV27 with TRBJ1-2, with a weak D call TRBD1 (6 bases). CDR1 is MNHEY, CDR2 SMNVEV, per germline (reference sequence). The V gene lost 5 bases and the J gene lost 4 bases, with 26 bases spanning the gap. This CDR3 spans 18 amino acids. The DNA for the CDR3 is TGTGCCAGCAGTACAAGGGACACCCCCGTACCCGGCGCCTATGGCTACACCTTC. Translating gives CASSTRDTPVPGAYGYTF.

This clone came up once. The chain is built from TRBV5-1 and TRBJ2-1; 8 nucleotides line up with TRBD1. The CDR3 contains 13 residues. Germline CDR1 SGHRS, CDR2 YFSETQ. With V trimmed by 4 bases and J by 4 bases, 1 base remained unmatched. The CDR3 DNA sequence: TGCGCCAGCAGCGGACAGGGATACAATGAGCAGTTCTTC. Protein: CASSGQGYNEQFF.

The genes are TRBV27 and TRBJ1-1; tentative D call: TRBD1 (6 bases). The CDR3 loop spans 14 amino acids. The V and J ends lost 5 bases and 3 bases respectively, with 13 bases between them. Looked up from germline, CDR1 is MNHEY and CDR2 is SMNVEV (reference sequence). The CDR3 region has the DNA TGTGCCAGCAGTCCCGTCGGACAGTACACTGAAGCTTTCTTT. It is translated as CASSPVGQYTEAFF.

The chain combines TRBV5-1 with TRBJ2-7, with a possible D match to TRBD1 (5 bases). CDR3 length equals 14 residues. V was pared by 4 bases and J by 0 bases, with 11 bases between. The germline V gene encodes CDR1 SGHRS and CDR2 YFSETQ. Here the CDR3 DNA reads TGCGCCAGCAGCACTCTGACAGACTCCTACGAGCAGTACTTC. Translated: CASSTLTDSYEQYF.

J is TRBJ2-1 and V is TRBV7-9, with TRBD1 matching 7 bases. CDR1 and CDR2 from the germline V gene are SEHNR and FQNEAQ (reference sequence). CDR3 length: 15 residues. Trimming at V came to 5 bases and at J to 0 bases, leaving 4 bases not matched to a gene. Here the CDR3 DNA reads TGTGCCAGCAGCAAGACAGGGAGCTCCTACAATGAGCAGTTCTTC. Protein: CASSKTGSSYNEQFF.

The chain is built from TRBV9 and TRBJ2-1, with a possible D match to TRBD2 (6 bases). Germline values: CDR1 SGDLS, CDR2 YYNGEE. Trimming stripped 0 bases from V and 6 bases from J, with 16 bases between. CDR3 length: 16 amino acids. CDR3 protein: CASSVGSGVAVNEQFF. CDR3 coding DNA: TGTGCCAGCAGCGTAGGGTCGGGAGTAGCGGTCAATGAGCAGTTCTTC.

The chain has TRBV7-9 and TRBJ2-2; 7 bases align to TRBD2. The CDR3 contains 15 residues. V gave up 5 bases and J gave up 2 bases; unmatched junction bases: 5. In germline, CDR1 is SEHNR, CDR2 FQNEAQ (reference sequence). The CDR3 DNA is TGTGCCAGCAGCCCAGGGAGGGAAAACACCGGGGAGCTGTTTTTT. Protein product: CASSPGRENTGELFF.

CDR3 sequence (DNA): TGTGCCAGCAGTGAAGTCGGCAATGAGCAGTTCTTC. Translating gives CASSEVGNEQFF. The chain recombines TRBV6-1 with TRBJ2-1, with D hard to call. Germline V lookup: CDR1 MNHNS, CDR2 SASEGT. V was clipped by 1 base and J by 6 bases, with 4 bases between them. The CDR3 is 12 residues long.

The rearrangement uses TRBV5-1 and TRBJ2-5; 8 positions agree with TRBD2. The CDR3 contains 15 residues. Germline V lookup: CDR1 SGHRS, CDR2 YFSETQ. J was trimmed by 5 bases and V by 4 bases; bases with no gene match: 10. The CDR3 DNA reads TGCGCCAGCAGCGCGAGCGGGGGAACCCAGGAGACCCAGTACTTC. Protein: CASSASGGTQETQYF.

The chain is built from TRBV7-3 and TRBJ2-3; D is perhaps TRBD2 (6 bases). The CDR3 covers 15 residues. V was clipped by 3 bases and J by 4 bases, with 14 bases between them. Germline loops: CDR1 SGHTA, CDR2 FQGTGA. CDR3 sequence: CASSFAGTPSDTQYF. CDR3 DNA: TGTGCCAGCAGCTTCGCCGGGACTCCGTCAGATACGCAGTATTTT.

The V call is TRBV2, the J call TRBJ1-1, with a tentative D call TRBD1 (6 bases). This CDR3 has 11 amino acids. CDR1 SNHLY and CDR2 FYNNEI come from the germline V gene. V was clipped by 7 bases and J by 6 bases, with 9 bases between them. The CDR3 region has the DNA TGTGCCAGCACCTGGACAGCTGAAGCTTTCTTT. Its protein is CASTWTAEAFF.

This clone was counted once. The rearrangement uses TRBV11-1 and TRBJ2-3; 8 nucleotides match TRBD1. This CDR3 is 16 amino acids long. J lost 4 bases, V lost 5 bases, and 11 bases had no gene match. Germline CDR1 SGHAT, CDR2 FQDESV (reference sequence). The CDR3 sequence is CASSANPGQEADTQYF. CDR3 DNA: TGTGCCAGCAGCGCCAATCCGGGACAGGAGGCAGATACGCAGTATTTT.

V usage is TRBV28 and J usage is TRBJ2-3, with a tentative D call TRBD2 (5 bases). Trimming shortened V by 2 bases and J by 4 bases, and 13 bases separated the two germline ends. CDR1 and CDR2 from the germline V gene are MDHEN and SYDVKM. The CDR3 covers 15 residues. The CDR3 DNA reads as TGTGCCAGCAGTTTACCGGACTTAGGGCCAGATACGCAGTATTTT. Amino acids: CASSLPDLGPDTQYF.

The rearrangement links TRBV7-2 to TRBJ2-3; TRBD2 matches at 13 bases. V lost 2 bases and J lost 7; bases outside the gene matches: 9. Germline CDR1 and CDR2: SGHTA and FQGNSA. The CDR3 is made up of 17 amino acids. CDR3 coding DNA: TGTGCCAGCAGCTTAAGACTAGCGGGGGGCTCCCAGAATACGCAGTATTTT. This encodes CASSLRLAGGSQNTQYF. Combining the CDR3 with reference TRBV7-2 and TRBJ2-3 gives the whole variable domain GAGVSQSPSNKVTEKGKDVELRCDPISGHTALYWYRQSLGQGLEFLIYFQGNSAPDKSGLPSDRFSAERTGGSVSTLTIQRTQQEDSAVYLCASSLRLAGGSQNTQYFGPGTRLTVL.

This chain uses TRBV6-6 with TRBJ2-7; 9 bases fit TRBD2. The CDR3 covers 14 residues. Germline V CDR1 and CDR2: MNHNY, SVGAGI (reference sequence). The J segment lost 3 bases and the V segment lost 4 bases, leaving 4 bases of the junction unmatched. This CDR3 is CASSSGTSFYEQYF. DNA of the CDR3: TGTGCCAGCAGTTCGGGGACTAGCTTCTACGAGCAGTACTTC.

J is TRBJ2-7 and V is TRBV11-2, with D tentatively TRBD1 (5 bases). V lost 0 bases, J lost 6 bases, and 12 bases lay in between. The CDR3 runs to 14 residues. Germline V gene sequence: CDR1 SGHAT, CDR2 FQNNGV. CDR3 loop: CASSLDKGSGEQYF. CDR3 bases: TGTGCCAGCAGCTTAGATAAGGGGTCCGGCGAGCAGTACTTC.